This T cell receptor (beta chain) was captured in a study of blood T cell repertoires in COVID-19. Background on the study: PBMCs, B-cell-depleted T cells, or T cells were the source of the cDNA or gDNA that made up the material.

The V and J ends lost 2 bases and 7 bases respectively, with 12 bases between them. Germline lookup yields CDR1 LGHDT and CDR2 YNNKEL (reference sequence). The CDR3 sequence is 14 residues long. Assay used: immunoSEQ multiplex PCR; TCRdb lists only in-frame clones, some missing. The sample includes fewer than 200,000 clones, 80% to 90% seen only once; the top ten take approximately 2.7%. The J gene is TRBJ1-5, the V gene TRBV3-1 (or the pseudogene TRBV3-2); D possibly corresponds to TRBD1 (6 bases). The receptor comes from a middle-aged man with active or convalescent COVID-19. The sequenced sample was peripheral blood. In DNA form, the CDR3 reads TGTGCCAGCAGCCAATCTACAGGGACCCAGCCCCAGCATTTT. Translating it yields CASSQSTGTQPQHF.